Presented here are 11 T cell receptor beta chains from one specimen sequenced in a study of blood T cell repertoires in COVID-19. The repertoire was sequenced with immunoSEQ multiplex PCR; TCRdb's copy has only in-frame clones and lacks some. This sample yields about 190,000 clones, of which less than 85% are seen a single time; roughly an eighth belongs to the top ten. The sequenced sample was peripheral blood. Receptors were obtained from a woman between 50 and 59 years old with acute or convalescent COVID-19.

This chain connects TRBV25-1 to TRBJ2-2; TRBD1 matches at 7 bases. V dropped 6 bases and J dropped 4; count of bases not matched to a gene: 8. The CDR3 is 15 residues long. Germline V gene lookup returns CDR1 MGHDK and CDR2 SYGVNS. This CDR3 reads CASSGTGTVTGELFF. CDR3 bases: TGTGCCAGCAGCGGGACCGGGACAGTCACCGGGGAGCTGTTTTTT.

The gene calls are TRBV5-4 and TRBJ1-2, with D perhaps TRBD1 (5 bases). The CDR3 has 14 amino acids. Trimming removed 0 bases at V and 3 bases at J, with 9 bases between. CDR1 SGHNT and CDR2 YYREEE come from the germline V gene (reference sequence). The CDR3 bases are TGTGCCAGCAGCTTGGAGGGGAACTACTATGGCTACACCTTC. Translation: CASSLEGNYYGYTF.

V is TRBV19 and J is TRBJ1-1; perhaps TRBD1 as D (5 bases). This CDR3 has 15 residues. The germline V gene encodes CDR1 LNHDA and CDR2 SQIVND (reference sequence). V shed 5 bases and J shed 7 bases, with 20 bases lying between them. The CDR3 DNA reads TGTGCCAGTAGTTGGGGGGTGGACACGGCCGTTGAAGCTTTCTTT. This codes for CASSWGVDTAVEAFF.

DNA of the CDR3: TGTGCCAGCTCACCGCGGATGAGCTCCTATAATTCACCCCTCCACTTT. Translation gives CASSPRMSSYNSPLHF. J is TRBJ1-6 and V is TRBV18; D not resolved. The germline V and J ends were trimmed by 3 bases and 0 bases, with 9 bases remaining between them. CDR1 and CDR2 (germline): KGHSH, LQKENI. The CDR3 spans 16 residues.

This chain connects TRBV7-2 to TRBJ1-1; D is unresolved. Between the trimmed V and J ends, which lost 5 bases and 0 bases, there was a span of 4 bases. CDR3 length: 12 residues. Germline loops: CDR1 SGHTA, CDR2 FQGNSA. CDR3 nucleotides: TGTGCCAGCAGCGAGATGAACACTGAAGCTTTCTTT. It codes for CASSEMNTEAFF.

The chain uses TRBV18 and TRBJ1-5, with D hard to call. Looked up from germline, CDR1 is KGHSH and CDR2 is LQKENI. The CDR3 sequence is 13 residues long. Trimming took off 6 bases at V and 3 bases at J, with 9 bases between the two ends. For the CDR3, the DNA is TGTGCCAGCTCGTCAGGTTCCAATCAGCCCCAGCATTTT. It yields the protein CASSSGSNQPQHF. Combining the CDR3 with reference TRBV18 and TRBJ1-5 gives the whole variable domain NAGVMQNPRHLVRRRGQEARLRCSPMKGHSHVYWYRQLPEEGLKFMVYLQKENIIDESGMPKERFSAEFPKEGPSILRIQQVVRGDSAAYFCASSSGSNQPQHFGDGTRLSIL.

J is TRBJ1-1 and V is TRBV5-1; the D gene is possibly TRBD1 (5 bases). The CDR3 spans 13 residues. The V and J ends lost 0 bases and 3 bases respectively, with 6 bases between them. Germline V gene sequence: CDR1 SGHRS, CDR2 YFSETQ. CDR3: CASSLVGDTEAFF. CDR3 bases: TGCGCCAGCAGCTTGGTAGGGGACACTGAAGCTTTCTTT.

The chain uses TRBV19 and TRBJ2-1; 12 nucleotides match TRBD2. Per germline, CDR1 LNHDA and CDR2 SQIVND (reference sequence). With V trimmed by 0 bases and J by 9 bases, 6 bases remained unmatched. This CDR3 has 16 amino acids. The CDR3 DNA reads as TGTGCCAGTAGTATAGAGCTAGCGGGGGGGAACGGTGAGCAGTTCTTC. It is translated as CASSIELAGGNGEQFF.

The chain uses TRBV5-8 and TRBJ2-1, with TRBD1 identical over 9 bases. Germline loops: CDR1 SGHTS, CDR2 YDEGEE. The CDR3 contains 16 residues. J gave up 1 base and V 0 bases, and 2 bases lay outside the gene matches. This CDR3 reads CASSLGTGVSYNEQFF. CDR3 bases: TGTGCCAGCAGCTTGGGGACAGGGGTATCCTACAATGAGCAGTTCTTC. The complete variable domain, with remaining parts taken from reference TRBV5-8 and TRBJ2-1, reads EAGVTQSPTHLIKTRGQQATLRCSPISGHTSVYWYQQALGLGLQFLLWYDEGEERNRGNFPPRFSGRQFPNYSSELNVNALELEDSALYLCASSLGTGVSYNEQFFGPGTRLTVL.

The genes are TRBV24-1 and TRBJ1-5; no clear D. The germline CDR1 and CDR2 sequences are KGHDR and SFDVKD. The V end lost 2 bases, the J end lost 2 bases, and 12 bases lay between the germline ends. The CDR3 length is 16 residues. The DNA for the CDR3 is TGTGCCACCAGTGATTCCACCCGGAGGGGCAATCAGCCCCAGCATTTT. Its protein is CATSDSTRRGNQPQHF.

The rearrangement uses TRBV2 and TRBJ2-5; 7 bases are a match to TRBD1. With 7 bases clipped from V and 7 bases from J, the junction kept 6 bases outside the gene matches. CDR3 length equals 12 residues. Germline values: CDR1 SNHLY, CDR2 FYNNEI. In DNA form, the CDR3 reads TGTGCCAGCACCGACAGGGTGGGGACCCAGTACTTC. It codes for CASTDRVGTQYF.